These 8 T cell receptor beta chains originate from one sample sequenced in a study of blood T cell repertoires in COVID-19. Sequenced by immunoSEQ multiplex PCR; TCRdb stores in-frame clones only, minus some. The table has 15,000 to 20,000 clones, roughly 87% seen once. The sequencing sample was made of peripheral blood. All receptors come from a man aged 50-59 years with active COVID-19.

The V and J genes are TRBV5-1 and TRBJ2-2, with 12 bases identical to TRBD1. Germline loops: CDR1 SGHRS, CDR2 YFSETQ. V lost 4 bases and J lost 7; bases outside the gene matches: 5. The CDR3 is made up of 15 amino acids. CDR3 sequence reads: CASSRGQGAIGELFF. Written as DNA, the CDR3 is TGCGCCAGCAGCAGGGGACAGGGGGCGATCGGGGAGCTGTTTTTT.

V is TRBV5-5 and J is TRBJ1-4; 7 positions agree with TRBD1. V shed 1 base and J 8 bases; nucleotides not matched to a gene: 8. This CDR3 contains 15 residues. The germline V gene encodes CDR1 SGHKS and CDR2 YYEKEE (reference sequence). CDR3 residues: CASSLPGTGEEKLFF. CDR3 nucleotide sequence: TGTGCCAGCAGCTTGCCGGGAACAGGGGAAGAAAAACTGTTTTTT.

The chain combines TRBV19 with TRBJ2-7; 9 bases are a match to TRBD1. CDR1 is LNHDA and CDR2 is SQIVND in the germline V gene (reference sequence). The CDR3 spans 14 residues. The V segment lost 6 bases and the J segment 4 bases; nucleotides outside the gene matches: 7. The CDR3 DNA is TGTGCCAGTAGATCCGGGACAGGGATATACGAGCAGTACTTC. Amino acid sequence: CASRSGTGIYEQYF.

The chain recombines TRBV10-1 with TRBJ2-3, with D possibly matching TRBD2 (5 bases). Per the germline V gene, CDR1 is WNHNN and CDR2 is SYGVQD (reference sequence). The ends were cut back, 0 bases at V and 1 base at J, with 5 bases in the middle. CDR3 length: 14 amino acids. The CDR3: CASSESRGTDTQYF. For the CDR3, the DNA is TGCGCCAGCAGTGAGTCGAGGGGCACAGATACGCAGTATTTT.

The CDR3 here is CASSRTVNTEAFF. As DNA, the CDR3 is TGTGCCAGCAGCCGGACTGTAAACACTGAAGCTTTCTTT. This chain links TRBV7-2 with TRBJ1-1; the D is unclear. The CDR3 extends over 13 amino acids. V was trimmed by 5 bases and J by 2 bases, leaving 9 bases between them. Germline V lookup: CDR1 SGHTA, CDR2 FQGNSA.

The rearrangement uses TRBV5-4 and TRBJ2-2; D is perhaps TRBD2 (6 bases). This CDR3 is built from 16 residues. From germline, CDR1 is SGHNT and CDR2 YYREEE (reference sequence). V was pared by 0 bases and J by 0 bases, with 9 bases between. The CDR3 spells CASSLGGTANTGELFF. The CDR3 DNA is TGTGCCAGCAGCTTGGGCGGGACGGCGAACACCGGGGAGCTGTTTTTT.

In its sample, this clone was seen once. The chain links TRBV27 to TRBJ1-2; D gene uncertain. The germline V gene encodes CDR1 MNHEY and CDR2 SMNVEV (reference sequence). The CDR3 extends over 13 amino acids. V was cut by 4 bases and J by 3 bases, with 9 bases left in between. The CDR3 sequence is CASSSLTDYGYTF. The CDR3 DNA sequence: TGTGCCAGCAGTTCTCTTACAGACTATGGCTACACCTTC.

DNA for the CDR3: TGTGCCAGCAGTTTGCTAGCGGGAGAGGGCGGGGAGCTGTTTTTT. Its translation: CASSLLAGEGGELFF. The rearrangement joins TRBV7-6 to TRBJ2-2; TRBD2 matches 10 bases. Germline V gene data show CDR1 as SGHVS and CDR2 as FNYEAQ. The CDR3 contains 15 residues. Trimming took 6 bases from V and 7 from J; bases not matched to a gene: 8. Looking up the rest from reference TRBV7-6 and TRBJ2-2 gives the full variable domain: GAGVSQSPRYKVTKRGQDVALRCDPISGHVSLYWYRQALGQGPEFLTYFNYEAQQDKSGLPNDRFSAERPEGSISTLTIQRTEQRDSAMYRCASSLLAGEGGELFFGEGSRLTVL.